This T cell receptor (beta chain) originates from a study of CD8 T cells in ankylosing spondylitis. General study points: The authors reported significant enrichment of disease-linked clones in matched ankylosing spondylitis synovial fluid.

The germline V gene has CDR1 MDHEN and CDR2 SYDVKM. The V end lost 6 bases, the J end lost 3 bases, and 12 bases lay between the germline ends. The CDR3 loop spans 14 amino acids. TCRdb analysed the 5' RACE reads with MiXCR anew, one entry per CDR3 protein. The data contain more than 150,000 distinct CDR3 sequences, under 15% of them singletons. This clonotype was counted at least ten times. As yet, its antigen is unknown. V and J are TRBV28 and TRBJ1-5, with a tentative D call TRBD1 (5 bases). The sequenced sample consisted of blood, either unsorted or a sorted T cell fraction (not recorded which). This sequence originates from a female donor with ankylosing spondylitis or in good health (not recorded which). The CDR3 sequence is CASRKGGDNQPQHF. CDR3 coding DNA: TGTGCCAGCAGAAAGGGAGGGGACAATCAGCCCCAGCATTTT.